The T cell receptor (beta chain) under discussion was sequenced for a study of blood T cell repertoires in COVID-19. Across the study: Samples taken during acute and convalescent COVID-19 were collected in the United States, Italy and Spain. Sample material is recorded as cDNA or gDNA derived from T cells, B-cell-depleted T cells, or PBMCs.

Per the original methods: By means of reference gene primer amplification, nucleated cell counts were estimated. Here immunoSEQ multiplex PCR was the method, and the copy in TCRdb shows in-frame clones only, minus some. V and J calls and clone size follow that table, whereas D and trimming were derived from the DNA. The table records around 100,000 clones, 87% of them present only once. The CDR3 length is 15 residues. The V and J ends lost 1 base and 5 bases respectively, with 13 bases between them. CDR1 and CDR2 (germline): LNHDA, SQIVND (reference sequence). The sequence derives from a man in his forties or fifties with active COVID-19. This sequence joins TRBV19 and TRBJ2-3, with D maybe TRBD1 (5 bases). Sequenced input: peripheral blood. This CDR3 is CASSIGSGFGDTQYF. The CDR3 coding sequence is TGTGCCAGTAGTATAGGATCAGGGTTTGGAGATACGCAGTATTTT.